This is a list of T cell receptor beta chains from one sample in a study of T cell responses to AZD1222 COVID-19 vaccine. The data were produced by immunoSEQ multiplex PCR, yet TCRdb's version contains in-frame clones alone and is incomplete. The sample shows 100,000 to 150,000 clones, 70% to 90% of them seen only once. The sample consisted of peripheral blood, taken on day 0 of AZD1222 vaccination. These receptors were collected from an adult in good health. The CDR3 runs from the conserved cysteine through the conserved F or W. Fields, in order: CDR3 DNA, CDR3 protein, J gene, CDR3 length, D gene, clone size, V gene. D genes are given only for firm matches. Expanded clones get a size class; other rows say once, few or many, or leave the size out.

DNA: TGTGCCAGCAGTCAAAGCGGGAGGGAGAACAATGAGCAGTTCTTC; CDR3: CASSQSGRENNEQFF; J: TRBJ2-1; length: 15; D: TRBD2; size: -; V: TRBV6-5
DNA: TGTGCCAGCAGCCCCAGGGGGATATCGTGGGACGAGCAGTACTTC; CDR3: CASSPRGISWDEQYF; J: TRBJ2-7; length: 15; D: TRBD1; size: -; V: TRBV9
DNA: TGTGCCAGCAGCCAAGTTCCGGCGCAGGGCCACGATGAGCAGTTCTTC; CDR3: CASSQVPAQGHDEQFF; J: TRBJ2-1; length: 16; D: -; size: -; V: TRBV4-2
DNA: TGCGCCAGCAGAAATAGGGGGGACTCCTATAATTCACCCCTCCACTTT; CDR3: CASRNRGDSYNSPLHF; J: TRBJ1-6; length: 16; D: -; size: -; V: TRBV5-1
DNA: TGTGCCAGCAGCCAAATTGGGGGCTCCGAGCAGTACTTC; CDR3: CASSQIGGSEQYF; J: TRBJ2-7; length: 13; D: -; size: -; V: TRBV14
DNA: TGTGCCAGCTCACCACGGACTAGCGGGAACACCGGGGAGCTGTTTTTT; CDR3: CASSPRTSGNTGELFF; J: TRBJ2-2; length: 16; D: TRBD2; size: once; V: TRBV18
DNA: TGTGCCAGCAGTTTTTTGGGGTATGGCTACACCTTC; CDR3: CASSFLGYGYTF; J: TRBJ1-2; length: 12; D: -; size: -; V: TRBV28
DNA: TGTGCCAGCAGCCTTGGGGGCCAAGAGACCCAGTACTTC; CDR3: CASSLGGQETQYF; J: TRBJ2-5; length: 13; D: -; size: -; V: TRBV3-1/TRBV3-2
DNA: TGTGCCAGCAGTTTAGGCCGCGGGACTAGCCTTGTTGAGCAGTTCTTC; CDR3: CASSLGRGTSLVEQFF; J: TRBJ2-1; length: 16; D: TRBD2; size: -; V: TRBV2
DNA: TGTGCCAGCAGCTTAGACCGGACGGACAGGGGAACTGAAGCTTTCTTT; CDR3: CASSLDRTDRGTEAFF; J: TRBJ1-1; length: 16; D: TRBD1; size: -; V: TRBV7-2
DNA: TGTGCCAGCTCACCCTCGACAGGGTTCTCCACTGAAGCTTTCTTT; CDR3: CASSPSTGFSTEAFF; J: TRBJ1-1; length: 15; D: TRBD1; size: -; V: TRBV18
DNA: TGTGCCAGCAGTTTAGGGGAGGTCTATGGCTACACCTTC; CDR3: CASSLGEVYGYTF; J: TRBJ1-2; length: 13; D: -; size: -; V: TRBV12-3/TRBV12-4
DNA: TGCAGCGTTGCTCCCGGGGGCACTGAAGCTTTCTTT; CDR3: CSVAPGGTEAFF; J: TRBJ1-1; length: 12; D: -; size: -; V: TRBV29-1
DNA: TGCGCCAGCAGTGAGGGACAGGGGGCGCGTCGAGGGGAGCTGTTTTTT; CDR3: CASSEGQGARRGELFF; J: TRBJ2-2; length: 16; D: TRBD1; size: once; V: TRBV10-1
DNA: TGTGCCAGCAGCCGAGGGACAGGCTACGAGCAGTACTTC; CDR3: CASSRGTGYEQYF; J: TRBJ2-7; length: 13; D: TRBD1; size: -; V: TRBV5-4
DNA: TGCGCCAGCAGGGATAGCGGTAGCACAGATACGCAGTATTTT; CDR3: CASRDSGSTDTQYF; J: TRBJ2-3; length: 14; D: -; size: -; V: TRBV5-1
DNA: TGTGCCAGCAGCGTGGCCGGGACAGGGGGTTGGGCTGGGGCCAACGTCCTGACTTTC; CDR3: CASSVAGTGGWAGANVLTF; J: TRBJ2-6; length: 19; D: TRBD1; size: once; V: TRBV5-8
DNA: TGTGCCAGTAGTATAGATCTTCTGGGGACAGCCTATGGCTACACCTTC; CDR3: CASSIDLLGTAYGYTF; J: TRBJ1-2; length: 16; D: TRBD1; size: -; V: TRBV19
DNA: TGTGCCAGTAGCGCGACAGGGACGGATGAAAAACTGTTTTTT; CDR3: CASSATGTDEKLFF; J: TRBJ1-4; length: 14; D: TRBD1; size: once; V: TRBV19
DNA: TGTGCCAGTAGTCGTCCTGGCGGGAGCTACGAGCAGTACTTC; CDR3: CASSRPGGSYEQYF; J: TRBJ2-7; length: 14; D: TRBD2; size: -; V: TRBV19
DNA: TGTGCCAGCAGTTACCCTGGCACAGATACGCAGTATTTT; CDR3: CASSYPGTDTQYF; J: TRBJ2-3; length: 13; D: -; size: -; V: TRBV6-5
DNA: TGTGCCAGTAGTATAGATACGGGGTACAATGAGCAGTTCTTC; CDR3: CASSIDTGYNEQFF; J: TRBJ2-1; length: 14; D: -; size: -; V: TRBV19
DNA: TGTGCCAGCGCACAGGGGGCGGGTGAGAGGTCAGATACGCAGTATTTT; CDR3: CASAQGAGERSDTQYF; J: TRBJ2-3; length: 16; D: TRBD1; size: -; V: TRBV7-6
DNA: TGTGCCAGCAGTGAAGGGGGGCCCACCTACGAGCAGTACTTC; CDR3: CASSEGGPTYEQYF; J: TRBJ2-7; length: 14; D: -; size: -; V: TRBV2
DNA: TGTGCCAGCAGTGAAGGCAGGGAAGGCCAGCCCCAGCATTTT; CDR3: CASSEGREGQPQHF; J: TRBJ1-5; length: 14; D: -; size: -; V: TRBV2
DNA: TGTGCCAGCAGGAGGACAAATACGAACACTGAAGCTTTCTTT; CDR3: CASRRTNTNTEAFF; J: TRBJ1-1; length: 14; D: -; size: -; V: TRBV6-4
DNA: TGTGCCAGCAGTGTAGAGTTGGTTGAGCAGTTCTTC; CDR3: CASSVELVEQFF; J: TRBJ2-1; length: 12; D: -; size: -; V: TRBV28
DNA: TGTGCCAGCAGCTCCTGGACAGGGGCTGAAGCTTTCTTT; CDR3: CASSSWTGAEAFF; J: TRBJ1-1; length: 13; D: TRBD1; size: -; V: TRBV5-4
DNA: TGTGCCAGCAGCAGATCCGGGACAGTGTCCTCCTACGAGCAGTACTTC; CDR3: CASSRSGTVSSYEQYF; J: TRBJ2-7; length: 16; D: TRBD1; size: -; V: TRBV7-8
DNA: TGTGCCAGCAGTTTATCGAAACAAGCGGGACTAGCGGGAGGGGGGCACCCAGATACGCAGTATTTT; CDR3: CASSLSKQAGLAGGGHPDTQYF; J: TRBJ2-3; length: 22; D: TRBD2; size: -; V: TRBV27
DNA: TGTGCCAGCAGCAGACTAGCGCTAGCCAAAAACATTCAGTACTTC; CDR3: CASSRLALAKNIQYF; J: TRBJ2-4; length: 15; D: TRBD2; size: -; V: TRBV6-5
DNA: TGCAGGCCGGAGGGGTATGGCTACACCTTC; CDR3: CRPEGYGYTF; J: TRBJ1-2; length: 10; D: -; size: -; V: TRBV20-1
DNA: TGTGCCAGCAGTTTGCACAGGGTAGGTGGCTACACCTTC; CDR3: CASSLHRVGGYTF; J: TRBJ1-2; length: 13; D: -; size: -; V: TRBV27
DNA: TGTGCCAGCTCACCCGGAGGACAGCTCTATGGCTACACCTTC; CDR3: CASSPGGQLYGYTF; J: TRBJ1-2; length: 14; D: -; size: -; V: TRBV18
DNA: TGTGCCAGCAGCATGACTACCCGGGGCATCAGTGAGCAGTTCTTC; CDR3: CASSMTTRGISEQFF; J: TRBJ2-1; length: 15; D: -; size: once; V: TRBV7-3
DNA: TGTGCCAGCAACGAGGGGGATCGTAGCACTGAAGCTTTCTTT; CDR3: CASNEGDRSTEAFF; J: TRBJ1-1; length: 14; D: -; size: -; V: TRBV28
DNA: TGTGCCAGCAACAGGGATCTTGACATTCAGTACTTC; CDR3: CASNRDLDIQYF; J: TRBJ2-4; length: 12; D: -; size: -; V: TRBV6-6
DNA: TGTGCCAGCAGTCCACGGACAGGACAAGAGACCCAGTACTTC; CDR3: CASSPRTGQETQYF; J: TRBJ2-5; length: 14; D: TRBD1; size: -; V: TRBV28
DNA: TGTGCCAGCTCGATGGGGGTGGGGAATGAAAAACTGTTTTTT; CDR3: CASSMGVGNEKLFF; J: TRBJ1-4; length: 14; D: -; size: -; V: TRBV5-5
DNA: TGCGCCAGCAGCCATCCCCTTATAACTAGCGGGAGGGCCGGCAATGAGCAGTTCTTC; CDR3: CASSHPLITSGRAGNEQFF; J: TRBJ2-1; length: 19; D: TRBD2; size: -; V: TRBV4-1
DNA: TGTGCCAGCAGTTCAAGTAGGCACCTGAACACTGAAGCTTTCTTT; CDR3: CASSSSRHLNTEAFF; J: TRBJ1-1; length: 15; D: -; size: -; V: TRBV6-5
DNA: TGTGCCAGCAGCTTAGCAGGGGACACTGAAGCTTTCTTT; CDR3: CASSLAGDTEAFF; J: TRBJ1-1; length: 13; D: -; size: -; V: TRBV7-2
DNA: TGTGCCAGCAGCACATATGGACAGGGGGCTGAAGCTTTCTTT; CDR3: CASSTYGQGAEAFF; J: TRBJ1-1; length: 14; D: TRBD1; size: -; V: TRBV7-8
DNA: TGTGCCAGCAGCCCCGGGACTTATGATGGGACCCAGTACTTC; CDR3: CASSPGTYDGTQYF; J: TRBJ2-5; length: 14; D: -; size: few; V: TRBV6-2/TRBV6-3
DNA: TGTGCCAGCTCACCAGGAATTGGTGGCACTGAAGCTTTCTTT; CDR3: CASSPGIGGTEAFF; J: TRBJ1-1; length: 14; D: -; size: -; V: TRBV18
DNA: TGTGCCAGTAGCAGAGTGGCGCGGGGGATTAATGAGCAGTTCTTC; CDR3: CASSRVARGINEQFF; J: TRBJ2-1; length: 15; D: TRBD2; size: -; V: TRBV9
DNA: TGTGCCAGCAGCTTAGCTTATAGAGGTGAGGCCGAGCAGTACTTC; CDR3: CASSLAYRGEAEQYF; J: TRBJ2-7; length: 15; D: -; size: once; V: TRBV11-2
DNA: TGTGCCAGCAGCTTAAGTATCGGGGCGAACTATGGCTACACCTTC; CDR3: CASSLSIGANYGYTF; J: TRBJ1-2; length: 15; D: -; size: -; V: TRBV7-2
DNA: TGTGCCAGCAGCATCCCGGACATGGGCGACTATGGCTACACCTTC; CDR3: CASSIPDMGDYGYTF; J: TRBJ1-2; length: 15; D: -; size: -; V: TRBV7-8
DNA: TGTGCCAGCAGCCAAGTGGGGTTTGACACTGAAGCTTTCTTT; CDR3: CASSQVGFDTEAFF; J: TRBJ1-1; length: 14; D: -; size: -; V: TRBV3-1/TRBV3-2
DNA: TGTGCCAGCAGCAGGCGGGACAGGGACGACGAGCAGTACTTC; CDR3: CASSRRDRDDEQYF; J: TRBJ2-7; length: 14; D: TRBD1; size: few; V: TRBV5-4
DNA: TGCGCCAGCAGCTTGACAGGGGGCTACCCCGAGCAGTACTTC; CDR3: CASSLTGGYPEQYF; J: TRBJ2-7; length: 14; D: TRBD1; size: -; V: TRBV5-1
DNA: TGTGCCAGCACGGGACAGGGCGACTATGGCTACACCTTC; CDR3: CASTGQGDYGYTF; J: TRBJ1-2; length: 13; D: TRBD1; size: -; V: TRBV12-3/TRBV12-4
DNA: TGTGCCAGCAGCCAAGATACAGTAAGCGGGAGGCCCACCTACGAGCAGTACTTC; CDR3: CASSQDTVSGRPTYEQYF; J: TRBJ2-7; length: 18; D: TRBD2; size: -; V: TRBV4-2